This TCR beta chain was sequenced in a study of CD8 T cells in ankylosing spondylitis. This clonotype was counted between two and nine times. Its antigen is undetermined. This CDR3 region has 11 residues. Between the trimmed V and J ends, which lost 5 bases and 8 bases, there was a span of 7 bases. The germline V gene encodes CDR1 SGHTA and CDR2 FQGTGA. Each CDR3 protein is one row after TCRdb ran MiXCR on the 5' RACE reads. The table includes roughly 440,000 distinct CDR3 sequences, 15% to 20% detected once. General observations from the study: Some of the motif variants had earlier been found in reactive arthritis patients' fluid and blood. Peripheral blood samples showed relatively rare disease-linked clones, and these clones were CD8+. Ankylosing spondylitis blood appeared to be characterized by a TCR beta motif of roughly eight highly homologous variants. From matched ankylosing spondylitis synovial fluid, disease-linked clones were reportedly recovered at significantly enriched levels.

This chain uses TRBV7-3 with TRBJ2-1; no clear D gene. The specimen sequenced was blood, either unsorted or a sorted T cell fraction (not recorded which). This clonotype was sampled from a male donor with ankylosing spondylitis. CDR3: CASSINHEQFF. The CDR3 DNA is TGTGCCAGCAGCATAAACCATGAGCAGTTCTTC.